The 19 T cell receptor beta chains below come from one sample, sequenced in a study of response to subunit inactivated influenza vaccine. TCRdb re-called the RT-PCR reads with MiXCR, one entry per CDR3 protein. The sample shows under 800,000 distinct CDR3 sequences, 14% of them seen only once. The material was PBMCs from blood, obtained less than 15 days before vaccination. The receptor set was obtained from a man aged 50 to 60 who received an inactivated influenza vaccine.

A few counts support this clonotype. The rearrangement joins TRBV7-9 to TRBJ2-3; D uncertain. There are 12 residues in the CDR3. Per germline, CDR1 SEHNR and CDR2 FQNEAQ (reference sequence). V dropped 5 bases and J dropped 4 bases, with 7 bases sitting between them. Here the CDR3 DNA reads TGTGCCAGCAGCGAGGTGGCAGATACGCAGTATTTT. Protein: CASSEVADTQYF.

This clonotype was seen repeatedly, ten times or more. The V gene is TRBV28, the J gene TRBJ2-1; D gene unclear. The V end was cut by 3 bases, the J end by 5 bases, with 5 bases between. This CDR3 has 12 amino acids. Germline V lookup: CDR1 MDHEN, CDR2 SYDVKM. Written as DNA, the CDR3 is TGTGCCAGCAGTTTGCCCAACAATGAGCAGTTCTTC. This translates into CASSLPNNEQFF.

This chain joins TRBV4-1 and TRBJ2-5; D is possibly TRBD2 (6 bases). Trimming shortened V by 0 bases and J by 5 bases, and 10 bases separated the two germline ends. From germline, CDR1 is MGHRA and CDR2 YSYEKL. The CDR3 spans 14 residues. The chain's CDR3 is CASSQDRERETQYF. The DNA of the CDR3 is TGCGCCAGCAGCCAAGATCGGGAGCGGGAGACCCAGTACTTC.

This chain joins TRBV24-1 and TRBJ2-5, with a possible D match to TRBD1 (5 bases). V was clipped by 4 bases and J by 0 bases, with 11 bases between them. Germline CDR1 and CDR2: KGHDR and SFDVKD. The CDR3 consists of 15 residues. Written as DNA, the CDR3 is TGTGCCACCAGTGACCCGACAGAGTACCAAGAGACCCAGTACTTC. Translation gives CATSDPTEYQETQYF.

V is TRBV7-2 and J is TRBJ2-3, with D uncertain. Germline-derived CDR1 and CDR2 are SGHTA and FQGNSA. The germline V and J ends were trimmed by 2 bases and 3 bases, with 9 bases remaining between them. The CDR3 covers 14 residues. Written as DNA, the CDR3 is TGTGCCAGCAGCTTATACGGGCGTACAGATACGCAGTATTTT. Encoded protein: CASSLYGRTDTQYF.

V gene TRBV18 combines with J gene TRBJ2-7; no clear D. V was shortened by 2 bases and J by 4 bases, with 12 bases between the two germline ends. The length of the CDR3 is 14 residues. Germline values: CDR1 KGHSH, CDR2 LQKENI. The DNA for the CDR3 is TGTGCCAGCTCACCAGGGCGGACCGCTTACGAGCAGTACTTC. Its protein product is CASSPGRTAYEQYF.

The rearrangement uses TRBV2 and TRBJ1-1; a possible D gene is TRBD1 (5 bases). The CDR3 extends over 14 amino acids. Trimming removed 7 bases at V and 4 bases at J, with 16 bases between. Germline lookup yields CDR1 SNHLY and CDR2 FYNNEI. CDR3 sequence reads: CASKEVGPGTEAFF. For the CDR3, the DNA is TGTGCCAGCAAGGAGGTGGGGCCCGGCACTGAAGCTTTCTTT.

This sequence joins TRBV7-8 and TRBJ1-1, with 8 bases aligning to TRBD1. The CDR3 is 15 amino acids. Germline lookup yields CDR1 SGHVS and CDR2 FQNEAQ. V was pared by 1 base and J by 7 bases, with 8 bases of the junction left unmatched. The CDR3 sequence: CASSLVSGGYGEAFF. The CDR3 DNA follows: TGTGCCAGCAGCTTAGTGTCAGGGGGCTACGGTGAAGCTTTCTTT.

The V call is TRBV30, the J call TRBJ2-5, with D perhaps TRBD1 or TRBD2 (5 bases each). The CDR3 totals 14 residues. Looked up from germline, CDR1 is GTSNPN and CDR2 is SVGIG (reference sequence). Trimming removed 2 bases at V and 0 bases at J, with 10 bases between. The CDR3 sequence is CAWSWGPNQETQYF. The CDR3 DNA reads as TGTGCCTGGAGTTGGGGACCGAACCAAGAGACCCAGTACTTC.

This clonotype was seen many times. The V call is TRBV20-1, the J call TRBJ2-1, with a tentative D call TRBD1 (5 bases). Germline V lookup: CDR1 DFQATT, CDR2 SNEGSKA (reference sequence). Trimming stripped 5 bases from V and 0 bases from J, with 8 bases between. There are 13 residues in the CDR3. CDR3 nucleotide sequence: TGCAGTGCTCGACAGAGCTCCTACAATGAGCAGTTCTTC. Translating it yields CSARQSSYNEQFF.

The gene calls are TRBV19 and TRBJ1-2, with a weak D call TRBD1 (6 bases). CDR3 length: 18 residues. CDR1 and CDR2 (germline): LNHDA, SQIVND (reference sequence). Trimming removed 5 bases at V and 5 bases at J, with 27 bases between. CDR3 residues: CASSASFRQVASDYGYTF. CDR3 bases: TGTGCCAGTAGTGCGTCCTTCCGACAGGTTGCGTCCGATTATGGCTACACCTTC.

This clonotype was detected only a few times. The rearrangement links TRBV29-1 to TRBJ1-2; D is unclear. The germline CDR1 and CDR2 sequences are SQVTM and ANQGSEA. V dropped 4 bases and J dropped 0 bases, with 15 bases sitting between them. The CDR3 sequence is 15 residues long. The CDR3 region has the DNA TGCAGCGTTGCGGATACGGGCTCCTCTAACTATGGCTACACCTTC. Translation: CSVADTGSSNYGYTF.

This clonotype occurred once. This chain links TRBV29-1 with TRBJ2-6, with D uncertain. Germline V gives CDR1 SQVTM, CDR2 ANQGSEA. V was pared by 6 bases and J by 4 bases, with 10 bases between. The CDR3 loop spans 13 amino acids. CDR3 in DNA: TGCAGCGTAGACACTTTGGGGGCCAACGTCCTGACTTTC. Amino acids: CSVDTLGANVLTF.

This clonotype has just a few counts. The gene calls are TRBV20-1 and TRBJ2-5; D unclear. V was cut by 7 bases and J by 2 bases, with 8 bases left in between. CDR1 and CDR2 (germline): DFQATT, SNEGSKA (reference sequence). The CDR3 is made up of 11 amino acids. The CDR3 DNA is TGCAGTGTGGGGTCGCAAGAGACCCAGTACTTC. The encoded protein is CSVGSQETQYF.

This clonotype appeared a single time. J is TRBJ2-5 and V is TRBV19, with 9 bases lining up with TRBD1. J was trimmed by 5 bases and V by 7 bases; bases with no gene match: 11. This CDR3 region has 15 residues. Germline V gives CDR1 LNHDA, CDR2 SQIVND (reference sequence). DNA for the CDR3: TGTGCCAGTAAGGCGTGGGGACAGGGAGTGGAGACCCAGTACTTC. It encodes CASKAWGQGVETQYF.

A single count supports this clonotype. V usage is TRBV5-1 and J usage is TRBJ1-1; D unresolved. Germline V CDR1 and CDR2: SGHRS, YFSETQ. V was pared by 5 bases and J by 5 bases, with 13 bases between. The CDR3 has 13 residues. CDR3 in amino acids: CASRGGGLTEAFF. The CDR3 DNA sequence: TGCGCCAGCAGAGGAGGAGGGTTGACTGAAGCTTTCTTT.

As concerns this clonotype: A much more abundant neighbour one base away suggests this may be a read error. The genes are TRBV28 and TRBJ1-4, with D maybe TRBD1 (6 bases). CDR1 is MDHEN, CDR2 SYDVKM, per germline. The CDR3 is 19 amino acids. CDR3 nucleotide sequence: TGTACCAGCAGTTTAGTCCGGGGCAGGGGCAGGTTACGGAACGAAAAACTGTTTTTT. Protein product: CTSSLVRGRGRLRNEKLFF. Filled out from reference TRBV28 and TRBJ1-4, the complete variable domain reads DVKVTQSSRYLVKRTGEKVFLECVQDMDHENMFWYRQDPGLGLRLIYFSYDVKMKEKGDIPEGYSVSREKKERFSLILESASTNQTSMYLCTSSLVRGRGRLRNEKLFFGSGTQLSVL.

The rearrangement uses TRBV20-1 and TRBJ1-1; no clear D. This CDR3 contains 14 residues. V lost 5 bases and J 1 base, leaving 14 bases between the germline ends. Germline values: CDR1 DFQATT, CDR2 SNEGSKA (reference sequence). CDR3 coding DNA: TGCAGTGCTCAAAGGGTCAGTCCGAACACTGAAGCTTTCTTT. It translates to CSAQRVSPNTEAFF.

The V call is TRBV7-9, the J call TRBJ2-1; 8 bases map to TRBD2. Unmatched junction bases numbered 9, after V lost 1 base and J lost 7 bases. Germline assignment: CDR1 SEHNR and CDR2 FQNEAQ (reference sequence). This CDR3 comprises 16 residues. CDR3 amino acids: CASSLDEKRGINEQFF. The CDR3 DNA follows: TGTGCCAGCAGCTTAGATGAAAAGCGGGGGATAAATGAGCAGTTCTTC.